Listed below are T cell receptor beta chains from one sample, sequenced in a study of vaccination effects on CD4 cells after COVID-19. Antigen specificity for these receptors is unknown. TCRdb's table, derived via immunoSEQ multiplex PCR, lists solely in-frame clones and lacks some. The table lists some 50,000 clones, around 76% of them singletons, with roughly 7.8% in the top ten. The source material was CD4+ T cells from PBMCs cultured without peptide, sampled before COVID-19 vaccination. The receptors were sampled from a human donor who had a prior SARS-CoV-2 infection. Each CDR3 is given with its conserved first and last residue. D genes are given only for firm matches. Not all rows give a size; the values are once, few, many and, for expanded clones, a class.

J,V,size,D,CDR3,DNA
TRBJ1-2,TRBV7-6,NA,NA,CASSLNGAPHGYTF,TGTGCCAGCAGCTTAAACGGTGCCCCCCATGGCTACACCTTC
TRBJ2-1,TRBV9,NA,NA,CASSQQGGRQFF,TGTGCCAGCAGCCAGCAGGGGGGACGTCAGTTCTTC
TRBJ2-3,TRBV5-1,NA,TRBD1,CASSLIQGAFNTQYF,TGCGCCAGCAGCTTAATACAGGGGGCATTTAATACGCAGTATTTT
TRBJ1-6,TRBV5-1,NA,NA,CASSLVGRPGYNSPLHF,TGCGCCAGCAGCTTGGTAGGTCGTCCAGGTTATAATTCACCCCTCCACTTT
TRBJ1-6,TRBV27,NA,TRBD1,CASSSYIDRGPNSPLHF,TGTGCCAGCAGTTCGTATATAGACAGGGGACCAAACTCACCCCTCCACTTT
TRBJ2-7,TRBV5-1,NA,TRBD2,CASSASGGAYEQYF,TGCGCCAGCAGCGCTAGCGGGGGCGCCTACGAGCAGTACTTC
TRBJ2-1,TRBV6-2/TRBV6-3,few,NA,CASSYRGVGVEQFF,TGTGCCAGCAGTTACAGGGGGGTGGGTGTTGAGCAGTTCTTC
TRBJ1-2,TRBV6-5,NA,NA,CATQLELAGRYGYTF,TGTGCCACCCAATTGGAACTCGCAGGGCGGTATGGCTACACCTTC
TRBJ1-2,TRBV3-1/TRBV3-2,NA,NA,CASSNREYGYTF,TGTGCCAGCAGCAACAGGGAATATGGCTACACCTTC
TRBJ2-3,TRBV5-4,NA,NA,CASRIGGSTDTQYF,TGTGCCAGCAGAATTGGCGGGAGCACAGATACGCAGTATTTT
TRBJ2-3,TRBV6-2/TRBV6-3,few,TRBD2,CASSSELAGGGTDTQYF,TGTGCCAGCAGCTCCGAACTAGCGGGAGGGGGAACAGATACGCAGTATTTT
TRBJ2-1,TRBV11-3,NA,TRBD2,CASSLDPSGRIVPGYNEQFF,TGTGCCAGCAGCTTAGATCCTAGCGGGAGAATCGTTCCCGGCTACAATGAGCAGTTCTTC
TRBJ1-4,TRBV5-8,NA,TRBD1,CASSFDRGEKLFF,TGTGCCAGCAGCTTCGACAGGGGTGAAAAACTGTTTTTT
TRBJ1-5,TRBV9,few,NA,CASSAGSGRASNQPQHF,TGTGCCAGCAGCGCAGGGTCAGGCAGGGCCAGCAATCAGCCCCAGCATTTT
TRBJ1-2,TRBV2,NA,TRBD1,CASGSQGAVGGYTF,TGTGCCAGCGGATCACAGGGGGCGGTTGGTGGCTACACCTTC
TRBJ2-2,TRBV11-2,few,NA,CASHFTGSGELFF,TGTGCCAGCCATTTTACGGGGTCCGGGGAGCTGTTTTTT
TRBJ2-6,TRBV30,NA,NA,CAWSASRISGANVLTF,TGTGCCTGGAGTGCTTCCCGGATCTCTGGGGCCAACGTCCTGACTTTC
TRBJ1-2,TRBV15,NA,NA,CATSRDYGSYGYTF,TGTGCCACCAGCAGAGACTACGGATCTTATGGCTACACCTTC
TRBJ1-5,TRBV2,NA,NA,CASSEALGDQPQHF,TGTGCCAGCAGTGAAGCGCTGGGGGATCAGCCCCAGCATTTT
TRBJ2-1,TRBV5-4,NA,TRBD2,CASSPTSGGSSSYNEQFF,TGTGCCAGCAGCCCAACTAGCGGGGGGTCGAGCTCCTACAATGAGCAGTTCTTC
TRBJ2-7,TRBV5-4,NA,TRBD2,CASSLGAGIISYEQYF,TGTGCCAGCAGCTTGGGAGCGGGGATAATCTCCTACGAGCAGTACTTC
TRBJ2-5,TRBV4-2,NA,NA,CASSQDRDGETQYF,TGTGCCAGCAGCCAAGATCGGGACGGGGAGACCCAGTACTTC
TRBJ1-5,TRBV30,few,TRBD1,CAWSSGQGVSGNQPQHF,TGTGCCTGGAGTTCCGGACAGGGGGTTTCAGGCAATCAGCCCCAGCATTTT
TRBJ2-1,TRBV30,NA,NA,CAWSWLARPGRFF,TGTGCCTGGAGTTGGCTAGCGCGCCCCGGGAGGTTCTTC
TRBJ1-3,TRBV29-1,NA,NA,CGHPDSGNTIYF,TGCGGACATCCTGACTCTGGAAACACCATATATTTT
TRBJ2-7,TRBV6-2/TRBV6-3,NA,TRBD1,CASSTTGTGIYEQYF,TGTGCCAGCAGTACGACCGGGACAGGAATCTACGAGCAGTACTTC
TRBJ1-5,TRBV18,NA,NA,CASSPGLDQPQHF,TGTGCCAGCTCACCAGGGCTCGATCAGCCCCAGCATTTT
TRBJ2-1,TRBV28,NA,NA,CASSLTGEVNEQFF,TGTGCCAGCAGTCTTACAGGGGAGGTCAATGAGCAGTTCTTC
TRBJ2-7,TRBV7-8,NA,TRBD1,CASSLFRDRLYEQYF,TGTGCCAGCAGCCTATTCCGGGACAGGCTCTACGAGCAGTACTTC
TRBJ2-7,TRBV29-1,NA,NA,CSVRVLSYEQYF,TGCAGCGTTCGTGTCCTCTCCTACGAGCAGTACTTC
TRBJ1-2,TRBV3-1/TRBV3-2,few,TRBD1,CASSPDRAVGYTF,TGTGCCAGCAGCCCGGACAGGGCCGTTGGCTACACCTTC
TRBJ2-7,TRBV20-1,NA,NA,CSASSETLDYEQYF,TGCAGTGCTAGTTCCGAGACATTGGACTACGAGCAGTACTTC
TRBJ1-2,TRBV5-1,NA,TRBD1,CASRPGQGVIGDGYTF,TGCGCCAGCAGGCCGGGACAGGGGGTAATAGGAGATGGCTACACCTTC
TRBJ2-7,TRBV6-5,NA,TRBD1,CASKALDRGRAEQYF,TGTGCCAGCAAAGCCCTGGACAGGGGGCGAGCCGAGCAGTACTTC
TRBJ2-2,TRBV28,NA,NA,CASSLPQGGLFF,TGTGCCAGCAGTTTACCGCAGGGAGGGCTGTTTTTT
TRBJ1-2,TRBV18,NA,NA,CASSPGSTYGYTF,TGTGCCAGCTCACCTGGCAGTACCTATGGCTACACCTTC
TRBJ2-7,TRBV10-3,NA,NA,CAISEFHDGGTYEQYF,TGTGCCATCAGTGAGTTTCACGACGGGGGTACCTACGAGCAGTACTTC
TRBJ1-4,TRBV27,NA,NA,CASRPGPTNEKLFF,TGTGCCAGCAGGCCTGGACCTACTAATGAAAAACTGTTTTTT
TRBJ1-4,TRBV7-9,NA,TRBD1,CASSLGQGRTSDEKLFF,TGTGCCAGCAGCCTGGGACAGGGAAGGACGTCGGATGAAAAACTGTTTTTT
TRBJ2-5,TRBV5-4,NA,TRBD2,CASSLEAGGYQETQYF,TGTGCCAGCAGCTTGGAAGCGGGGGGGTACCAAGAGACCCAGTACTTC
TRBJ2-7,TRBV11-3,NA,TRBD2,CASSPGLAGGYEQYF,TGTGCCAGCAGCCCAGGACTAGCGGGAGGTTACGAGCAGTACTTC
TRBJ2-7,TRBV9,NA,NA,CASSVGVGEHEQYF,TGTGCCAGCAGCGTAGGCGTAGGGGAGCACGAGCAGTACTTC
TRBJ1-4,TRBV28,few,NA,CASQAVGGFTNEKLFF,TGTGCCAGTCAAGCGGTAGGGGGTTTCACTAATGAAAAACTGTTTTTT
TRBJ2-6,TRBV2,NA,TRBD2,CASRDRGLAGEGGANVLTF,TGTGCCAGCAGGGACAGAGGACTAGCGGGAGAGGGTGGGGCCAACGTCCTGACTTTC
TRBJ2-4,TRBV6-2/TRBV6-3,NA,NA,CASSYAGKNIQYF,TGTGCCAGCAGTTACGCGGGGAAAAACATTCAGTACTTC
TRBJ2-1,TRBV5-1,NA,TRBD2,CASSEIAGGPNEQFF,TGCGCCAGCAGCGAAATAGCGGGGGGGCCGAATGAGCAGTTCTTC
TRBJ2-2,TRBV2,NA,TRBD1,CASARGAAGGGELFF,TGTGCCAGCGCTAGGGGTGCTGCAGGGGGCGGGGAGCTGTTTTTT
TRBJ1-1,TRBV30,NA,TRBD1,CAWSPSRQGWGTEAFF,TGTGCCTGGAGTCCTTCTCGACAGGGATGGGGGACTGAAGCTTTCTTT
TRBJ1-1,TRBV9,NA,NA,CASSGWDRRGGTEAFF,TGTGCCAGCAGCGGGTGGGATCGGCGTGGTGGCACTGAAGCTTTCTTT
TRBJ1-2,TRBV4-2,NA,NA,CASSQGGPSRGYTF,TGTGCCAGCAGCCAAGGTGGACCGAGTCGGGGCTACACCTTC
TRBJ1-2,TRBV29-1,NA,NA,CSAGGSNYGYTF,TGCAGCGCTGGGGGAAGTAACTATGGCTACACCTTC
TRBJ2-1,TRBV9,NA,NA,CASSAQGHEQFF,TGTGCCAGCAGCGCCCAGGGTCATGAGCAGTTCTTC
TRBJ2-5,TRBV3-1/TRBV3-2,NA,NA,CASSSRPGEPLWETQYF,TGTGCCAGCAGCTCTAGGCCAGGGGAACCCCTTTGGGAGACCCAGTACTTC
TRBJ2-7,TRBV6-5,NA,TRBD2,CASSYSGTTQYF,TGTGCCAGCAGTTACTCGGGGACTACACAGTACTTC
TRBJ1-2,TRBV5-6,NA,NA,CASSSMFGGYSGSYGYTF,TGTGCCAGCAGCTCCATGTTTGGGGGCTACTCAGGGTCTTATGGCTACACCTTC
TRBJ2-7,TRBV11-2,NA,NA,CASSVRLDVGSYEQYF,TGTGCCAGCAGCGTAAGACTAGACGTGGGCTCCTACGAGCAGTACTTC
TRBJ2-1,TRBV19,NA,NA,CASRSSGSSSYNEQFF,TGTGCCAGTAGATCTTCCGGGTCCAGCTCCTACAATGAGCAGTTCTTC